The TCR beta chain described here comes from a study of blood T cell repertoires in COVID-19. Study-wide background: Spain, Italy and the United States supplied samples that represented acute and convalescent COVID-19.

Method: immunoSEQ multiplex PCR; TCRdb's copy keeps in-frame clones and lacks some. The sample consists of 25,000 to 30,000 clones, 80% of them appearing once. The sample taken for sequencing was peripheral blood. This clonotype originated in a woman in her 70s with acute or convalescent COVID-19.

CDR3 residues: CASNLGGIGNEQFF. The CDR3 DNA sequence: TGTGCCAGCAACTTGGGAGGGATTGGAAATGAGCAGTTCTTC. This chain uses TRBV27 with TRBJ2-1, with 7 positions matching TRBD2. The V gene end was trimmed by 7 bases and the J gene end by 7 bases; junction bases not matched to a gene: 10. The CDR3 extends over 14 amino acids. Germline CDR1 MNHEY, CDR2 SMNVEV (reference sequence).